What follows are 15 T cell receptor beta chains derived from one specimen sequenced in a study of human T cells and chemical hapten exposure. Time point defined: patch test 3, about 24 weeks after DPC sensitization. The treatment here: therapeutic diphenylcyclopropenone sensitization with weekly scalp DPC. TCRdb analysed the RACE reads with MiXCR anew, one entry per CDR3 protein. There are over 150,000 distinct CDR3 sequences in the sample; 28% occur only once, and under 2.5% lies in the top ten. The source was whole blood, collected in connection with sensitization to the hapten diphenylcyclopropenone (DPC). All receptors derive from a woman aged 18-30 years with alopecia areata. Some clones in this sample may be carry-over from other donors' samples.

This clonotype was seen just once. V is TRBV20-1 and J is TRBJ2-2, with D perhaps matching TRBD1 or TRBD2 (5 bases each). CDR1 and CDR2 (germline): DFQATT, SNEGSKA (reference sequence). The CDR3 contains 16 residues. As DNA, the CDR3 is TGCAGCGCCTTCCGAGGGGTAGCGACCAACACCGGGGAGCTGTTTTTT. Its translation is CSAFRGVATNTGELFF.

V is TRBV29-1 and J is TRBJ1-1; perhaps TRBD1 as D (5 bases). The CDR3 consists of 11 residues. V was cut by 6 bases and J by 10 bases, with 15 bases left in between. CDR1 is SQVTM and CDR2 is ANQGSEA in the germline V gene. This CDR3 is CSVALGGRAFF. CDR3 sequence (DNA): TGCAGCGTCGCCCTGGGGGGGAGAGCTTTCTTT.

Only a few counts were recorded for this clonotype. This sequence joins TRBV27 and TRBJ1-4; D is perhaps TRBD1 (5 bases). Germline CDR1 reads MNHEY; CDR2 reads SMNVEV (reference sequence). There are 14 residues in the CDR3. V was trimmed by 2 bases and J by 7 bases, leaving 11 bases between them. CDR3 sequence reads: CASSLGGNGEKLFF. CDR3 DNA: TGTGCCAGCAGTTTAGGGGGGAACGGTGAAAAACTGTTTTTT.

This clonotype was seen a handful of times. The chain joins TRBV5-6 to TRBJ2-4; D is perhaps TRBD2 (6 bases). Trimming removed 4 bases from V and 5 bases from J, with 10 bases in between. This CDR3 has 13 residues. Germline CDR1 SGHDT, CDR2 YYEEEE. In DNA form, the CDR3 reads TGTGCCAGCAGCGCCGGGAGCGAAAACATTCAGTACTTC. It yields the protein CASSAGSENIQYF.

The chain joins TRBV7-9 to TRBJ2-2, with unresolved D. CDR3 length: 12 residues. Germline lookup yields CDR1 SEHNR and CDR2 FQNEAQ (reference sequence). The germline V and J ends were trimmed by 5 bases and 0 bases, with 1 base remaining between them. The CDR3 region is CASSTNTGELFF. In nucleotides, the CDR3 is TGTGCCAGCAGCACGAACACCGGGGAGCTGTTTTTT.

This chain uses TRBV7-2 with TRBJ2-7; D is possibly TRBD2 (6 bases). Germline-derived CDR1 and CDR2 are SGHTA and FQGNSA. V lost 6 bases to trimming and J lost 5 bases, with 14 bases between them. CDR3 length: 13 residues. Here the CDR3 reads CASRKGGMDEQYF. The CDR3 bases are TGTGCCAGCAGGAAAGGCGGGATGGACGAGCAGTACTTC.

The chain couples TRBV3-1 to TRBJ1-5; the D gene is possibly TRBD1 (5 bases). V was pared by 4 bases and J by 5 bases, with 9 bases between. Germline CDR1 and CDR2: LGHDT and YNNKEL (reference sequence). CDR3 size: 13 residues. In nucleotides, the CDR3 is TGTGCCAGCAGCCCGTTACAGGATCAGCCCCAGCATTTT. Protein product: CASSPLQDQPQHF.

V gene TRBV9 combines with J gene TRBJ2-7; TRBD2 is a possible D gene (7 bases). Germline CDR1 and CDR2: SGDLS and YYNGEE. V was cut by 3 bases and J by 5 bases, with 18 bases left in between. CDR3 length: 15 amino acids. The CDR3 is CASSAGSGGGHEQYF. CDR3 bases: TGTGCCAGCAGCGCCGGGAGTGGGGGGGGCCACGAGCAGTACTTC. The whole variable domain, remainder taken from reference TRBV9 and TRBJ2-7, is DSGVTQTPKHLITATGQRVTLRCSPRSGDLSVYWYQQSLDQGLQFLIQYYNGEERAKGNILERFSAQQFPDLHSELNLSSLELGDSALYFCASSAGSGGGHEQYFGPGTRLTVT.

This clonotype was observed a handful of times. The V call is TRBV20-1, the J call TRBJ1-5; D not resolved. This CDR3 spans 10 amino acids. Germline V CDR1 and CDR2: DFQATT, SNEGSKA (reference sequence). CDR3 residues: CRPSWQPQHF. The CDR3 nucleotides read TGCAGGCCGTCTTGGCAGCCCCAGCATTTT.

The CDR3 here is CASRKTGGGNQPQHF. CDR3 DNA: TGTGCCAGCAGGAAGACAGGGGGCGGCAATCAGCCCCAGCATTTT. The J gene is TRBJ1-5, the V gene TRBV6-1, with 10 bases aligning to TRBD1. The CDR3 contains 15 residues. Germline CDR1 reads MNHNS; CDR2 reads SASEGT. V gave up 6 bases and J gave up 2 bases; unmatched junction bases: 4.

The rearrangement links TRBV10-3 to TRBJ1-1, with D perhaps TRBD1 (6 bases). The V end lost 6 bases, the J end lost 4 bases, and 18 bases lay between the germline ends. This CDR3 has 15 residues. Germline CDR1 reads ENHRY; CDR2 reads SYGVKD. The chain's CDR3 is CAIRPGNRAGTEAFF. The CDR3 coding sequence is TGTGCCATCAGGCCGGGGAACAGGGCAGGCACTGAAGCTTTCTTT.

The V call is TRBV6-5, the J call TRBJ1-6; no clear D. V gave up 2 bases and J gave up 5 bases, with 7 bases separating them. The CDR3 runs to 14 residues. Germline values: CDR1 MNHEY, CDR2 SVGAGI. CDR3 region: CASSYQTHNSPLHF. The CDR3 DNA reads TGTGCCAGCAGTTACCAGACACATAATTCACCCCTCCACTTT.

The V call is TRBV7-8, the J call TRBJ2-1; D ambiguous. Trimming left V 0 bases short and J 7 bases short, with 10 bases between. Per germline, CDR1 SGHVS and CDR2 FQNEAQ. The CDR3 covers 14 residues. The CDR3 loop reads CASSLAFSVNEQFF. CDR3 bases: TGTGCCAGCAGCTTAGCGTTCTCGGTAAATGAGCAGTTCTTC.

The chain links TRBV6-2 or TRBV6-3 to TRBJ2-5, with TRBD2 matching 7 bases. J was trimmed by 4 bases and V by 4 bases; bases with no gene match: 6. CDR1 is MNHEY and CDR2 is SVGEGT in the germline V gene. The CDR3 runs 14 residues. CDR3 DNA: TGTGCCAGCAGTTCCCTGGCGGGAGCAGAGACCCAGTACTTC. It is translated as CASSSLAGAETQYF.

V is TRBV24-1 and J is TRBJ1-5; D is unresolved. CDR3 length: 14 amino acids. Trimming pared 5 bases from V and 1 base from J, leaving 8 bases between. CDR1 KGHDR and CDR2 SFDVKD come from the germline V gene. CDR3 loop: CATSGTGSNQPQHF. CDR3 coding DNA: TGTGCCACCAGTGGGACGGGAAGCAATCAGCCCCAGCATTTT.